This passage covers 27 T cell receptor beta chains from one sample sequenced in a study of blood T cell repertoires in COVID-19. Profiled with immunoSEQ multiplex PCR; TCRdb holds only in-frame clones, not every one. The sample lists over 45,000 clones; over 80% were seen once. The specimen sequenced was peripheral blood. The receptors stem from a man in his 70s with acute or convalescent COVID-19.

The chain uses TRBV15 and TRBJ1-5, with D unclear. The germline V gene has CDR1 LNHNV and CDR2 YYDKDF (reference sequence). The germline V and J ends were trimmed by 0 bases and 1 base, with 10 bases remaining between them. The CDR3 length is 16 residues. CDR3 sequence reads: CATSRDDYSSNQPQHF. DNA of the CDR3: TGTGCCACCAGCAGAGATGATTACAGCAGCAATCAGCCCCAGCATTTT.

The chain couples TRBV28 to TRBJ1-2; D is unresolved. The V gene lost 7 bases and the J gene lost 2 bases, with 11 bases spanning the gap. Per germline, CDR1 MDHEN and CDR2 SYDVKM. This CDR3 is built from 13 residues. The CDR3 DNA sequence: TGTGCCAGCAAGTTAGGCGGCAACTATGGCTACACCTTC. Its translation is CASKLGGNYGYTF.

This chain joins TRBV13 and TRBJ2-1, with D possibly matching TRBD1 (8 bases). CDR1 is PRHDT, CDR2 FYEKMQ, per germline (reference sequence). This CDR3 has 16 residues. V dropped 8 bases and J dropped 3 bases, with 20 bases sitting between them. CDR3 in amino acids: CASRQGAGDRYNEQFF. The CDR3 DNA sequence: TGTGCCAGCCGCCAGGGGGCGGGAGACCGCTACAATGAGCAGTTCTTC.

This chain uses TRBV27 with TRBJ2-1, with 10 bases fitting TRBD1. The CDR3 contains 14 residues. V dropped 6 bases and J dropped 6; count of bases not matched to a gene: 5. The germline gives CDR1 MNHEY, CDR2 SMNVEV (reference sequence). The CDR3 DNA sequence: TGTGCCAGCAGACCCGGACAGGGGGGCAATGAGCAGTTCTTC. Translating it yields CASRPGQGGNEQFF.

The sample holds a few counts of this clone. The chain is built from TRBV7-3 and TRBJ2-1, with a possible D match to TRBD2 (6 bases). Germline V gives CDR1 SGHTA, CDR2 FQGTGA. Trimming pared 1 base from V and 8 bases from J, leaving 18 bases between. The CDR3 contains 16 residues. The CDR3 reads CASSLMGGISPDEQFF. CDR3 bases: TGTGCCAGCAGCTTAATGGGCGGGATCTCCCCAGATGAGCAGTTCTTC.

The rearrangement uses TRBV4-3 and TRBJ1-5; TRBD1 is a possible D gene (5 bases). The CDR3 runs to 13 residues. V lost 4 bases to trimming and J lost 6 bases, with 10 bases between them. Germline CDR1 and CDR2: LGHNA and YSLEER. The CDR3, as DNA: TGCGCCAGCAGCCTCGGGGGTGGTCAGCCCCAGCATTTT. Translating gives CASSLGGGQPQHF.

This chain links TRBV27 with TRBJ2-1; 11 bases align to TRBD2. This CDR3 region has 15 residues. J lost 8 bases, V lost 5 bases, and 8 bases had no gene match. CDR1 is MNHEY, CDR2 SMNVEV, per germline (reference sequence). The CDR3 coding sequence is TGTGCCAGCAGTCTAACTAGCGGGAGTGTCTATGAGCAGTTCTTC. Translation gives CASSLTSGSVYEQFF.

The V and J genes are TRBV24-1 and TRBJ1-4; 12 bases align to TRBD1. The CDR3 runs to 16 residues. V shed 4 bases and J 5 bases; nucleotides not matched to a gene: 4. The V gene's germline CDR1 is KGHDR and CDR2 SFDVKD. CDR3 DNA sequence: TGTGCCACCAGTGACACTGGGACAGGGGGCAATGAAAAACTGTTTTTT. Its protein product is CATSDTGTGGNEKLFF.

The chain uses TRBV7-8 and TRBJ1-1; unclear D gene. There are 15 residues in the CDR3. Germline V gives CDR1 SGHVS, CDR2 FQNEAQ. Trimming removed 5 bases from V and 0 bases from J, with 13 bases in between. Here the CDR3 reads CASSRRTGMNTEAFF. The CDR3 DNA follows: TGTGCCAGCAGCCGTCGGACGGGGATGAACACTGAAGCTTTCTTT.

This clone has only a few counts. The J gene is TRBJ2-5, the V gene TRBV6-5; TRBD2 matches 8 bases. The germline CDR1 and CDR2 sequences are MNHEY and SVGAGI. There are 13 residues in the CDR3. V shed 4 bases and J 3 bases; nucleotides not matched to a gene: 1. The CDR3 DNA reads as TGTGCCAGCAGTTCAGCGGGGGAAGAGACCCAGTACTTC. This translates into CASSSAGEETQYF.

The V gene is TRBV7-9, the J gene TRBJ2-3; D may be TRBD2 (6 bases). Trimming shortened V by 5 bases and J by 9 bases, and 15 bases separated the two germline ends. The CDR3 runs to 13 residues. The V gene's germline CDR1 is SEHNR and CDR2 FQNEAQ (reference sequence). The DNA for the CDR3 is TGTGCCAGCAGCATTCAGACTAGTTACACGCAGTATTTT. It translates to CASSIQTSYTQYF.

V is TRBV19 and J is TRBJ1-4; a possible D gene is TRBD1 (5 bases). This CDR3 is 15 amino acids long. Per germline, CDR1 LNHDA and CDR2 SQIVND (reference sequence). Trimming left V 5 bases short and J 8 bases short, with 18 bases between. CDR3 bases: TGTGCCAGTAGTCCACCAGGGCCAGGTGTAGAAAAACTGTTTTTT. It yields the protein CASSPPGPGVEKLFF.

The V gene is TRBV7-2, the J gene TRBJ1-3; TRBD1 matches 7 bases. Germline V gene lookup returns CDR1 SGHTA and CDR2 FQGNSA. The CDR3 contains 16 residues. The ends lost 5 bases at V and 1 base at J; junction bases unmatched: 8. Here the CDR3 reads CASSLAGQQSGNTIYF. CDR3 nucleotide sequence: TGTGCCAGCAGCCTCGCGGGACAGCAATCTGGAAACACCATATATTTT.

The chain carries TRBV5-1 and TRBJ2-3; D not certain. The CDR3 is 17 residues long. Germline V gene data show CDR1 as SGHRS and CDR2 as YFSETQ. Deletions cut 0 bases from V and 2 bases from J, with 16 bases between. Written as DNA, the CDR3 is TGCGCCAGCAGCTTGGCCCAGGCCATCCAGGCCACAGATACGCAGTATTTT. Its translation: CASSLAQAIQATDTQYF. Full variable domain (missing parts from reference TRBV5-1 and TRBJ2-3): KAGVTQTPRYLIKTRGQQVTLSCSPISGHRSVSWYQQTPGQGLQFLFEYFSETQRNKGNFPGRFSGRQFSNSRSEMNVSTLELGDSALYLCASSLAQAIQATDTQYFGPGTRLTVL.

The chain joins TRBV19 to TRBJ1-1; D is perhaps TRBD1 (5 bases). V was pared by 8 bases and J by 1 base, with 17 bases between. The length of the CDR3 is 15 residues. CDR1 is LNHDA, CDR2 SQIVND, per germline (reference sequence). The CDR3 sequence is CASALLGVKNTEAFF. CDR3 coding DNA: TGTGCCAGTGCCTTGTTAGGGGTCAAGAACACTGAAGCTTTCTTT.

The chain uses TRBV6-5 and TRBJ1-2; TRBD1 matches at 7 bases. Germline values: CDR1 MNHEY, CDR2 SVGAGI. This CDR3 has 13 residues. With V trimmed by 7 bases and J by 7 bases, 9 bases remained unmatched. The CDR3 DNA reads TGTGCCAGCATTAGAGACAGGGCGGGTGGCTACACCTTC. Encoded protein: CASIRDRAGGYTF.

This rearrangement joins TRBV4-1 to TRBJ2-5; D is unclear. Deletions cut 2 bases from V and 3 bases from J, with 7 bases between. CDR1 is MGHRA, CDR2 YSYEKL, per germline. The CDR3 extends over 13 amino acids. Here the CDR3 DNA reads TGCGCCAGCAGCCAATCCGGAGAAGAGACCCAGTACTTC. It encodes CASSQSGEETQYF.

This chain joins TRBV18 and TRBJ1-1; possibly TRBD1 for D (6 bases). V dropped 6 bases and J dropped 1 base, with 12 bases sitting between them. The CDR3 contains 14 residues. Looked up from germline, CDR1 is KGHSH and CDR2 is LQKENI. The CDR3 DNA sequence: TGTGCCAGCTCTCCAACAGGGACGAACACTGAAGCTTTCTTT. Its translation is CASSPTGTNTEAFF.

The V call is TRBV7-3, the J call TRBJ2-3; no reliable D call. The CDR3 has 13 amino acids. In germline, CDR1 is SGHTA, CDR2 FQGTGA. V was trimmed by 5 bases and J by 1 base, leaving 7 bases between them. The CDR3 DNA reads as TGTGCCAGCAGCCCCTCCGGCACAGATACGCAGTATTTT. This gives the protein CASSPSGTDTQYF. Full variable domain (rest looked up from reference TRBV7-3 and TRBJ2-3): GAGVSQTPSNKVTEKGKYVELRCDPISGHTALYWYRQSLGQGPEFLIYFQGTGAADDSGLPNDRFFAVRPEGSVSTLKIQRTERGDSAVYLCASSPSGTDTQYFGPGTRLTVL.

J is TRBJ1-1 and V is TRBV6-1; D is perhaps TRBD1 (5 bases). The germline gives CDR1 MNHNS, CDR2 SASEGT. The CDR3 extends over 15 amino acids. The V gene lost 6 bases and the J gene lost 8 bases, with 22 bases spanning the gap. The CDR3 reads CASRDYDYRLWEAFF. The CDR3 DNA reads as TGTGCCAGCAGAGATTACGATTACAGGTTATGGGAAGCTTTCTTT.

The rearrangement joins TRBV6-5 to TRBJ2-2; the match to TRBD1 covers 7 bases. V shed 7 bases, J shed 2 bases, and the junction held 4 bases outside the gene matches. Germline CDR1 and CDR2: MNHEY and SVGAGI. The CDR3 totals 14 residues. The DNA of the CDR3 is TGTGCCAGCACCCGGGACAGAAACACCGGGGAGCTGTTTTTT. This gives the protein CASTRDRNTGELFF.

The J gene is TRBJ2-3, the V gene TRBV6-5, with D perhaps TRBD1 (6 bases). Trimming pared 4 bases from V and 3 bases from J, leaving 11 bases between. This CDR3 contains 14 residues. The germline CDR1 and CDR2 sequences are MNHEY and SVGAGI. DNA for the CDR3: TGTGCCAGCAGTTCCCTAGGGGGTACAGATACGCAGTATTTT. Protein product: CASSSLGGTDTQYF.

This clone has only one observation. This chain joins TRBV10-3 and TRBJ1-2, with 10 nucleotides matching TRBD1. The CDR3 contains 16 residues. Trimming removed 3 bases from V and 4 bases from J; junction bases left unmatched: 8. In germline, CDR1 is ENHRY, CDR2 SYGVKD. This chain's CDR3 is CAISEGTGEARYGYTF. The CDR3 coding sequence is TGTGCCATCAGTGAAGGGACAGGGGAGGCTCGCTATGGCTACACCTTC.

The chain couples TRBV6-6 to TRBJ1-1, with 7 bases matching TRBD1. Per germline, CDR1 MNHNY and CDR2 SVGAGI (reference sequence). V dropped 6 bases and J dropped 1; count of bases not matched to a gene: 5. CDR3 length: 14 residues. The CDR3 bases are TGTGCCAGCAGACCAGGGGGAGGGAACACTGAAGCTTTCTTT. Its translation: CASRPGGGNTEAFF.

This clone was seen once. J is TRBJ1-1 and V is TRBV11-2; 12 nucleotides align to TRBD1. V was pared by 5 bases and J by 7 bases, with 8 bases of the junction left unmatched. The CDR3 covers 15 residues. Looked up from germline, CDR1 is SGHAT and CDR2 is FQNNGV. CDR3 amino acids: CASSPTGTGGGEAFF. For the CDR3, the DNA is TGTGCCAGCAGCCCGACCGGGACAGGGGGCGGTGAAGCTTTCTTT.

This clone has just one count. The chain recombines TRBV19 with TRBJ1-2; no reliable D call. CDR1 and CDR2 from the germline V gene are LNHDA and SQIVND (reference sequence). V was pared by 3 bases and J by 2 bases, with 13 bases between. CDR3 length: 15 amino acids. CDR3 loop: CASSMTGLENYGYTF. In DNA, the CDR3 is TGTGCCAGTAGTATGACGGGGTTGGAGAACTATGGCTACACCTTC.

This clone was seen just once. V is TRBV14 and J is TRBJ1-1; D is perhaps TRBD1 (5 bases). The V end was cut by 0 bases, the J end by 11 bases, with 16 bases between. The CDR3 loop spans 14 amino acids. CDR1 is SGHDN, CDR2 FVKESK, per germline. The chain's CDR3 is CASSQEGGRGGAFF. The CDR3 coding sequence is TGTGCCAGCAGCCAAGAGGGCGGTCGGGGGGGTGCTTTCTTT.